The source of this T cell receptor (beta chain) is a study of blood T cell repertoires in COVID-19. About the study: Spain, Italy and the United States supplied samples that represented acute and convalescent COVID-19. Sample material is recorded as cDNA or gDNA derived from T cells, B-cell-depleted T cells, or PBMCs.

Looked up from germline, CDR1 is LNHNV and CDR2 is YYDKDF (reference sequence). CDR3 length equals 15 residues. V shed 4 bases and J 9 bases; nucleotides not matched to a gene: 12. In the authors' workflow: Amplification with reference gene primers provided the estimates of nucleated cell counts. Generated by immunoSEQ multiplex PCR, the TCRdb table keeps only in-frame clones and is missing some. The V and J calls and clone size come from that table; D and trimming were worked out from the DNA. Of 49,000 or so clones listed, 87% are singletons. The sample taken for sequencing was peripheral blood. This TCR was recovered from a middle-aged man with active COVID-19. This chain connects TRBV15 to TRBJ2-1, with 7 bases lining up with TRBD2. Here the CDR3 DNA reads TGTGCCACCAGCACCAGCGGCGGGAGTTATAGTGAGCAGTTCTTC. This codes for CATSTSGGSYSEQFF.